One sample yielded the 18 T cell receptor beta chains listed below, sequenced in a study of cytomegalovirus exposure and HLA in healthy donors. PCR amplification relied on 60 Vbeta primers (plus 13 Jbeta primers). Assay: immunoSEQ multiplex PCR; the TCRdb copy retains only in-frame clones and omits some. The data contain 140,000 to 150,000 clones, roughly 79% of them singletons. Sequenced: PBMCs. The receptors were sampled from a middle-aged woman in good health and CMV-seropositive.

V gene TRBV28 combines with J gene TRBJ2-5; TRBD1 agrees at 10 bases. The tail of the sequence fits TRBJ2-7 better, so the J call may be wrong. The CDR3 consists of 15 residues. The germline CDR1 and CDR2 sequences are MDHEN and SYDVKM. DNA of the CDR3: TGTGCCAGCAGAACCCCCGGGACAGGGGTCTACGAGCAGTACTTC. The encoded protein is CASRTPGTGVYEQYF.

This clone was counted between two and nine times. This CDR3 reads CASSLTGPTEAFF. The CDR3 bases are TGTGCCAGCAGCTTGACAGGGCCAACTGAAGCTTTCTTT. The chain carries TRBV11-2 and TRBJ1-1; 7 bases agree with TRBD1. The CDR3 covers 13 residues. Germline V lookup: CDR1 SGHAT, CDR2 FQNNGV. V was pared by 3 bases and J by 5 bases, with 3 bases of the junction left unmatched.

The rearrangement uses TRBV28 and TRBJ1-1, with D possibly being TRBD1 (5 bases). Trimming stripped 6 bases from V and 0 bases from J, with 17 bases between. This CDR3 is 16 amino acids long. Per germline, CDR1 MDHEN and CDR2 SYDVKM. The DNA for the CDR3 is TGTGCCAGCAGCCTACCGGTCGGGGGTTTGAACACTGAAGCTTTCTTT. It specifies CASSLPVGGLNTEAFF.

The rearrangement links TRBV6-1 to TRBJ2-7; D ambiguous. V was clipped by 5 bases and J by 0 bases, with 11 bases between them. CDR1 MNHNS and CDR2 SASEGT come from the germline V gene. The length of the CDR3 is 14 residues. The CDR3 nucleotides read TGTGCCAGCAGTCGCAACTCCGGCTCCTACGAGCAGTACTTC. Translated: CASSRNSGSYEQYF.

This clone has more than one count but fewer than ten. The rearrangement uses TRBV4-1 and TRBJ1-4, with TRBD1 matching over 7 bases. The ends lost 8 bases at V and 6 bases at J; junction bases unmatched: 9. Germline-derived CDR1 and CDR2 are MGHRA and YSYEKL. The CDR3 loop spans 14 amino acids. CDR3 amino acids: CASGLQGSYEKLFF. CDR3 nucleotides: TGCGCCAGCGGACTACAGGGGAGTTATGAAAAACTGTTTTTT.

The V gene is TRBV5-6, the J gene TRBJ2-1; 7 bases are a match to TRBD2. After removal of 2 bases from V and 8 bases from J, the junction contained 16 bases not matched to a gene. Looked up from germline, CDR1 is SGHDT and CDR2 is YYEEEE. The CDR3 is 17 residues long. The CDR3 loop reads CASSLAGIASYAHEQFF. The CDR3 nucleotides are TGTGCCAGCAGCTTAGCGGGGATCGCTTCCTACGCCCATGAGCAGTTCTTC.

The table lists this clone with a few counts. This chain connects TRBV11-2 to TRBJ2-1; D is ambiguous. Germline lookup yields CDR1 SGHAT and CDR2 FQNNGV. This CDR3 has 13 residues. The V gene lost 5 bases and the J gene lost 5 bases, with 10 bases spanning the gap. CDR3 residues: CASSRLLHNEQFF. CDR3 DNA: TGTGCCAGCAGCCGACTTTTACACAATGAGCAGTTCTTC.

This clone was seen a handful of times. This sequence joins TRBV5-1 and TRBJ2-3; 7 bases map to TRBD1. Germline V lookup: CDR1 SGHRS, CDR2 YFSETQ. The V and J ends lost 3 bases and 2 bases, in that order; junction bases with no gene match: 3. The CDR3 has 14 amino acids. Here the CDR3 reads CASSSGQITDTQYF. CDR3 DNA: TGCGCCAGCAGCTCGGGACAGATCACAGATACGCAGTATTTT.

This clone was counted a few times. The V gene is TRBV10-3, the J gene TRBJ1-6, with D possibly being TRBD1 (6 bases). The CDR3 contains 16 residues. The germline V and J ends were trimmed by 4 bases and 8 bases, with 18 bases remaining between them. The germline V gene has CDR1 ENHRY and CDR2 SYGVKD. This chain's CDR3 is CAISGGVTEGDSPLHF. CDR3 coding DNA: TGTGCCATCAGTGGAGGAGTCACCGAGGGGGATTCACCCCTCCACTTT.

This chain links TRBV5-4 with TRBJ2-5; 7 bases map to TRBD1. The J call could be wrong; TRBJ2-7 is a better fit for the DNA end. This CDR3 has 14 amino acids. The V gene's germline CDR1 is SGHNT and CDR2 YYREEE (reference sequence). CDR3 nucleotides: TGTGCCAGCAGCCACCGGGACAGTTCCTACGAGCAGTACTTC. It yields the protein CASSHRDSSYEQYF.

The gene calls are TRBV2 and TRBJ2-5; 9 bases map to TRBD2. Germline-derived CDR1 and CDR2 are SNHLY and FYNNEI. The ends lost 6 bases at V and 0 bases at J; junction bases unmatched: 5. CDR3 length equals 15 residues. This CDR3 is CASRDAGGYQETQYF. Here the CDR3 DNA reads TGTGCCAGCAGGGACGCGGGGGGGTACCAAGAGACCCAGTACTTC.

The chain recombines TRBV29-1 with TRBJ1-2, with D tentatively TRBD1 (5 bases). Germline CDR1 SQVTM, CDR2 ANQGSEA. The CDR3 spans 14 residues. Trimming stripped 4 bases from V and 8 bases from J, with 20 bases between. For the CDR3, the DNA is TGCAGCGTTGCCGGGACGAACCCCGGAGGGGGCTACACCTTC. This encodes CSVAGTNPGGGYTF.

The chain couples TRBV19 to TRBJ2-2; TRBD1 matches 7 bases. V was clipped by 2 bases and J by 7 bases; unmatched bases: 4. The CDR3 covers 14 residues. The germline V gene encodes CDR1 LNHDA and CDR2 SQIVND (reference sequence). CDR3 residues: CASSITGAGGELFF. CDR3 bases: TGTGCCAGTAGTATAACAGGGGCGGGCGGGGAGCTGTTTTTT.

The genes are TRBV25-1 and TRBJ2-3, with 16 bases identical to TRBD2. The CDR3 has 17 residues. V was clipped by 2 bases and J by 4 bases; unmatched bases: 3. Germline CDR1 is MGHDK and CDR2 is SYGVNS. For the CDR3, the DNA is TGTGCCAGCAGTGAAGGGACTAGCGGGGGGGCGGCAGATACGCAGTATTTT. Amino acid sequence: CASSEGTSGGAADTQYF.

The chain has TRBV5-4 and TRBJ1-1, with 8 nucleotides matching TRBD1. Per germline, CDR1 SGHNT and CDR2 YYREEE (reference sequence). The length of the CDR3 is 14 residues. V shed 0 bases, J shed 7 bases, and the junction held 5 bases outside the gene matches. The CDR3 region is CASSLADRASEAFF. The CDR3 region has the DNA TGTGCCAGCAGCTTGGCGGACAGGGCGAGTGAAGCTTTCTTT.

This rearrangement joins TRBV7-6 to TRBJ2-1; no definite D call. The CDR3 covers 9 residues. The germline gives CDR1 SGHVS, CDR2 FNYEAQ. Trimming stripped 5 bases from V and 14 bases from J, with 7 bases between. The CDR3 is CASSPYEFF. The DNA of the CDR3 is TGTGCCAGCAGCCCCTATGAGTTCTTC.

About this clone itself: At one of its ends the junction is not consistent with the germline gene, which may arise from a read error. The gene calls are TRBV2 and TRBJ1-2; D not certain. Germline CDR1 reads SNHLY; CDR2 reads FYNNEI. The CDR3 is 10 residues long. Here the CDR3 reads CASILYSPSF. In nucleotides, the CDR3 is TGTGCCAGCATTCTGTATAGCCCCTCCTTC.

This chain joins TRBV27 and TRBJ1-1; D may be TRBD1 (5 bases). Deletions cut 5 bases from V and 3 bases from J, with 7 bases between. There are 12 residues in the CDR3. The germline V gene encodes CDR1 MNHEY and CDR2 SMNVEV (reference sequence). The CDR3 loop reads CASSPGYTEAFF. In nucleotides, the CDR3 is TGTGCCAGCAGTCCAGGGTACACTGAAGCTTTCTTT.